Each of the 5 T cell receptor beta chains below was sequenced from the same sample in a study of blood T cell repertoires in COVID-19. Using immunoSEQ multiplex PCR, the repertoire was profiled, and TCRdb retains in-frame clones only, with some absent. The data contain over 20,000 clones, around 85% of them seen just once; the ten biggest clones take up under 60%. Material: peripheral blood. The receptors originated from a man over 45 with active or convalescent COVID-19.

The chain has TRBV7-9 and TRBJ1-6; D gene unclear. This CDR3 contains 14 residues. Germline V gene sequence: CDR1 SEHNR, CDR2 FQNEAQ (reference sequence). With 2 bases removed from V and 7 bases from J, the gap between germline ends came to 9 bases. The CDR3 is CASSLQARNSPLHF. The CDR3 region has the DNA TGTGCCAGCAGCTTACAGGCCAGAAATTCACCCCTCCACTTT.

The chain combines TRBV5-1 with TRBJ2-5, with TRBD2 as a possible D gene (6 bases). The length of the CDR3 is 18 residues. CDR1 is SGHRS, CDR2 YFSETQ, per germline. V was trimmed by 3 bases and J by 3 bases, leaving 24 bases between them. This CDR3 reads CASSSGRAQQPGEETQYF. The CDR3 coding sequence is TGCGCCAGCAGCTCAGGCCGGGCCCAACAACCGGGGGAAGAGACCCAGTACTTC. The entire variable domain, with the rest obtained from reference TRBV5-1 and TRBJ2-5, is as follows: KAGVTQTPRYLIKTRGQQVTLSCSPISGHRSVSWYQQTPGQGLQFLFEYFSETQRNKGNFPGRFSGRQFSNSRSEMNVSTLELGDSALYLCASSSGRAQQPGEETQYFGPGTRLLVL.

The chain links TRBV2 to TRBJ2-2; 7 bases match TRBD2. CDR3 length equals 13 residues. The junction had 4 bases not matched to a gene; V was cut back by 7 bases and J by 5 bases. The V gene's germline CDR1 is SNHLY and CDR2 FYNNEI. CDR3: CASKGLVTGELFF. CDR3 coding DNA: TGTGCCAGCAAAGGACTAGTAACCGGGGAGCTGTTTTTT.

The table lists this clone with a count of one. The chain links TRBV9 to TRBJ2-2; no clear D. V was pared by 0 bases and J by 1 base, with 4 bases between. Germline V gives CDR1 SGDLS, CDR2 YYNGEE. CDR3 size: 14 residues. The CDR3 DNA reads TGTGCCAGCAGCGTAGGCGGGAACACCGGGGAGCTGTTTTTT. It is translated as CASSVGGNTGELFF.

The V call is TRBV19, the J call TRBJ2-3, with a weak D call TRBD2 (5 bases). The germline V and J ends were trimmed by 5 bases and 4 bases, with 13 bases remaining between them. CDR1 and CDR2 (germline): LNHDA, SQIVND (reference sequence). The CDR3 sequence is 14 residues long. CDR3 loop: CASSPIVGADTQYF. The DNA of the CDR3 is TGTGCCAGTAGTCCGATCGTCGGGGCAGATACGCAGTATTTT.